The 20 T cell receptor beta chains given below trace back to one sample, sequenced in a study of T-cell reconstitution after alpha-beta-depleted transplantation in children. TCRbeta library construction was performed incorporating unique molecular identifiers. In TCRdb, the PCR reads were re-called with MiXCR into one record per CDR3 protein. The table lists approximately 190,000 distinct CDR3 sequences, about 8.7% of them singletons. Sequencing was performed on PBMCs, mostly from graft donor cells, taken 360 days after TCRalphabeta/CD19-depleted stem cell transplant. The receptor source for this set is a male patient under 10 years old who had a stem cell transplant for acute myeloid leukemia, so the T cells may come from the graft donor.

This clonotype was seen only a few times. J is TRBJ2-5 and V is TRBV27; D is perhaps TRBD1 (5 bases). Germline V gene data show CDR1 as MNHEY and CDR2 as SMNVEV (reference sequence). CDR3 length: 14 residues. V lost 6 bases, J lost 0 bases, and 11 bases lay in between. The CDR3 spells CASRTDMYQETQYF. The CDR3 DNA follows: TGTGCCAGCAGGACAGACATGTACCAAGAGACCCAGTACTTC.

Written as DNA, the CDR3 is TGTGCCAGCAGCTTAGGTGTGCGGGAGAGGGCCCAGTACTTC. Translation gives CASSLGVRERAQYF. This chain connects TRBV7-2 to TRBJ2-5, with 7 bases aligning to TRBD2. V lost 1 base and J lost 9; bases outside the gene matches: 8. The V gene's germline CDR1 is SGHTA and CDR2 FQGNSA. CDR3 length: 14 residues.

On this clonotype: At one end, the junction sequence differs from germline, possibly due to a read error. This chain links TRBV12-3 or TRBV12-4 with TRBJ2-3; perhaps TRBD2 as D (6 bases). CDR3 size: 15 residues. The CDR3 bases are TGTGCCAGCAGCTTAGCGGAGAGAGACACAGATACGCAGTATTTT. Translation gives CASSLAERDTDTQYF.

This clonotype appeared a few times. The chain combines TRBV20-1 with TRBJ2-3, with D possibly matching TRBD2 (5 bases). In germline, CDR1 is DFQATT, CDR2 SNEGSKA (reference sequence). The CDR3 covers 15 residues. The V gene lost 0 bases and the J gene lost 4 bases, with 14 bases spanning the gap. The CDR3 region is CSARDFRASSDTQYF. The CDR3 DNA reads as TGCAGTGCTAGAGATTTTCGGGCTAGCTCAGATACGCAGTATTTT.

J is TRBJ2-7 and V is TRBV11-2; D is perhaps TRBD1 or TRBD2 (6 bases each). The V end was cut by 2 bases, the J end by 4 bases, with 24 bases between. The germline V gene has CDR1 SGHAT and CDR2 FQNNGV. This CDR3 is 18 amino acids long. DNA of the CDR3: TGTGCCAGCAGCTTATGGGGGGCGAGTGCGACCGAGGGATACGAGCAGTACTTC. Protein: CASSLWGASATEGYEQYF.

The CDR3 reads CASDRLNTEAFF. CDR3 bases: TGTGCCAGCGACAGGCTGAACACTGAAGCTTTCTTT. The chain joins TRBV2 to TRBJ1-1, with D maybe TRBD1 (6 bases). In germline, CDR1 is SNHLY, CDR2 FYNNEI. The CDR3 covers 12 residues. Trimming left V 8 bases short and J 0 bases short, with 7 bases between.

The genes are TRBV12-3 or TRBV12-4 and TRBJ2-5; TRBD1 is a possible D gene (6 bases). The CDR3 runs to 14 residues. The V end was cut by 4 bases, the J end by 1 base, with 10 bases between. The CDR3 sequence is CASSYTGTQETQYF. The CDR3 coding sequence is TGTGCCAGCAGTTATACAGGGACCCAAGAGACCCAGTACTTC.

This clonotype has ten or more counts. The chain carries TRBV12-3 or TRBV12-4 and TRBJ1-2; TRBD1 agrees at 7 bases. The CDR3 has 13 residues. Germline trimming cut 3 bases from V and 4 bases from J; bases unmatched to any gene: 2. The CDR3 loop reads CASSFRGSYGYTF. In DNA, the CDR3 is TGTGCCAGCAGTTTCAGGGGGAGCTATGGCTACACCTTC.

V is TRBV18 and J is TRBJ1-5; D is unresolved. Trimming took off 6 bases at V and 3 bases at J, with 6 bases between the two ends. CDR1 and CDR2 from the germline V gene are KGHSH and LQKENI. The CDR3 covers 12 residues. In nucleotides, the CDR3 is TGTGCCAGCTCGGTGGACAATCAGCCCCAGCATTTT. Translated: CASSVDNQPQHF.

This clonotype was seen more than once but under ten times. The chain employs TRBV5-1 and TRBJ1-3; D is unresolved. Trimming stripped 0 bases from V and 0 bases from J, with 13 bases between. The germline V gene encodes CDR1 SGHRS and CDR2 YFSETQ. The CDR3 covers 17 residues. CDR3 protein: CASSLEAGIFSGNTIYF. The CDR3 coding sequence is TGCGCCAGCAGCTTGGAGGCAGGCATCTTCTCTGGAAACACCATATATTTT.

The chain is built from TRBV4-3 and TRBJ2-3; unclear D gene. Between the trimmed V and J ends, which lost 0 bases and 2 bases, there was a span of 12 bases. Germline V gives CDR1 LGHNA, CDR2 YSLEER. The CDR3 length is 16 residues. The CDR3 reads CASSQEPAVNTDTQYF. The CDR3 DNA sequence: TGCGCCAGCAGCCAAGAACCGGCGGTAAACACAGATACGCAGTATTTT.

This clonotype occurred many times. J is TRBJ2-1 and V is TRBV6-2 or TRBV6-3, with D possibly being TRBD2 (5 bases). The length of the CDR3 is 16 residues. V was shortened by 6 bases and J by 7 bases, with 22 bases between the two germline ends. The germline gives CDR1 MNHEY, CDR2 SVGEGT. CDR3 DNA: TGTGCCAGCAGCCCGGCGGGCAGGCGGCCCTTGAATGAGCAGTTCTTC. Its translation: CASSPAGRRPLNEQFF.

This clonotype appeared a few times. The rearrangement uses TRBV10-2 and TRBJ1-3, with a possible D match to TRBD1 (6 bases). This CDR3 contains 15 residues. Germline values: CDR1 WSHSY, CDR2 SAAADI. The V gene lost 6 bases and the J gene lost 0 bases, with 12 bases spanning the gap. CDR3 region: CASRATGDSGNTIYF. As DNA, the CDR3 is TGCGCCAGCAGGGCGACAGGAGACTCTGGAAACACCATATATTTT.

The genes are TRBV29-1 and TRBJ1-5; D possibly corresponds to TRBD1 (6 bases). The CDR3 length is 13 residues. V was pared by 4 bases and J by 7 bases, with 14 bases between. Germline V gene data show CDR1 as SQVTM and CDR2 as ANQGSEA. DNA of the CDR3: TGCAGCGTTGTCGGGGGGCTCGGGCAGCCCCAGCATTTT. Residues: CSVVGGLGQPQHF. The entire variable domain, with the rest obtained from reference TRBV29-1 and TRBJ1-5, is as follows: SAVISQKPSRDICQRGTSLTIQCQVDSQVTMMFWYRQQPGQSLTLIATANQGSEATYESGFVIDKFPISRPNLTFSTLTVSNMSPEDSSIYLCSVVGGLGQPQHFGDGTRLSIL.

The J gene is TRBJ1-6, the V gene TRBV5-1; TRBD1 aligns across 7 bases. Trimming removed 4 bases from V and 9 bases from J; junction bases left unmatched: 7. This CDR3 is 14 amino acids long. Germline loops: CDR1 SGHRS, CDR2 YFSETQ. The CDR3 loop reads CASSLRDSGSPLHF. DNA for the CDR3: TGCGCCAGCAGCCTTCGGGACAGCGGTTCACCCCTCCACTTT. The whole variable domain, remainder taken from reference TRBV5-1 and TRBJ1-6, is KAGVTQTPRYLIKTRGQQVTLSCSPISGHRSVSWYQQTPGQGLQFLFEYFSETQRNKGNFPGRFSGRQFSNSRSEMNVSTLELGDSALYLCASSLRDSGSPLHFGNGTRLTVT.

The chain combines TRBV4-1 with TRBJ1-5, with D maybe TRBD1 (5 bases). This CDR3 region has 17 residues. V lost 1 base and J 4 bases, leaving 17 bases between the germline ends. The germline V gene encodes CDR1 MGHRA and CDR2 YSYEKL. CDR3 in DNA: TGCGCCAGCAGCCAAGGAAGGGGTGAGGGGTATAATCAGCCCCAGCATTTT. Amino acid sequence: CASSQGRGEGYNQPQHF.

Many counts were recorded for this clonotype. The V gene is TRBV7-9, the J gene TRBJ1-1; D ambiguous. The CDR3 extends over 13 amino acids. V was trimmed by 5 bases and J by 2 bases, leaving 9 bases between them. From germline, CDR1 is SEHNR and CDR2 FQNEAQ (reference sequence). CDR3 residues: CASSPKGNTEAFF. In DNA form, the CDR3 reads TGTGCCAGCAGCCCAAAGGGAAACACTGAAGCTTTCTTT.

There are a few counts of this clonotype. The J gene is TRBJ1-1, the V gene TRBV12-3 or TRBV12-4; 8 nucleotides agree with TRBD1. The CDR3 extends over 15 amino acids. Trimming cost V 6 bases and J 4 bases; bases outside gene matches: 10. The CDR3 loop is CASRLDRAGGTEAFF. The DNA for the CDR3 is TGTGCCAGCAGATTGGACAGGGCGGGTGGCACTGAAGCTTTCTTT.

This chain connects TRBV18 to TRBJ2-5, with a weak D call TRBD1 (6 bases). This CDR3 spans 14 amino acids. V was cut by 3 bases and J by 5 bases, with 13 bases left in between. The germline CDR1 and CDR2 sequences are KGHSH and LQKENI. This CDR3 reads CASSPVDRGETQYF. CDR3 in DNA: TGTGCCAGCTCACCGGTGGACAGAGGGGAGACCCAGTACTTC.

About this clonotype itself: At one of its ends the junction is not consistent with the germline gene, which may arise from a read error. V gene TRBV5-8 combines with J gene TRBJ1-2; the match to TRBD1 covers 7 bases. Germline values: CDR1 SGHTS, CDR2 YDEGEE. The CDR3 extends over 17 amino acids. The CDR3 here is CANSLDRLQTVNYGYTF. The CDR3 DNA reads TGTGCCAACAGCTTGGACAGGCTCCAGACAGTCAACTATGGCTACACCTTC.